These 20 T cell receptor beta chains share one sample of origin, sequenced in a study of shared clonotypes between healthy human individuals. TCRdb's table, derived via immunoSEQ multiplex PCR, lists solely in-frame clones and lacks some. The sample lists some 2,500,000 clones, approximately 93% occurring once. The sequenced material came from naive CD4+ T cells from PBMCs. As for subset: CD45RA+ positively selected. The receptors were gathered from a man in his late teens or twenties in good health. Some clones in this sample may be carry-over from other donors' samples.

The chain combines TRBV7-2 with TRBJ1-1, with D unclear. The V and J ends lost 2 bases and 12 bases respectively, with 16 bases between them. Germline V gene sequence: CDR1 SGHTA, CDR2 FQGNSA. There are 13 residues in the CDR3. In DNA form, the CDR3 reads TGTGCCAGCAGCTTATCCTGGCAGCAGGAGCCTTTCTTT. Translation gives CASSLSWQQEPFF.

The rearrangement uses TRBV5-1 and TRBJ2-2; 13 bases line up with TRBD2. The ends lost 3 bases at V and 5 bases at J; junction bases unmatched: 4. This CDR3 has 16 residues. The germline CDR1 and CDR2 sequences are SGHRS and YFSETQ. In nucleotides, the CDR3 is TGCGCCAGCAGCTGGACTAGCGGGAGAGGAACCGGGGAGCTGTTTTTT. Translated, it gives CASSWTSGRGTGELFF.

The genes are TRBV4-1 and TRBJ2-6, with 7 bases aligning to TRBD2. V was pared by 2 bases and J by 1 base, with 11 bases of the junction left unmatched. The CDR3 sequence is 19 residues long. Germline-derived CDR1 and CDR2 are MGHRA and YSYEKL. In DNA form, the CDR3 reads TGCGCCAGCAGCCAACCTCCGGGGAGGGTGGCGTCTGGGGCCAACGTCCTGACTTTC. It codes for CASSQPPGRVASGANVLTF.

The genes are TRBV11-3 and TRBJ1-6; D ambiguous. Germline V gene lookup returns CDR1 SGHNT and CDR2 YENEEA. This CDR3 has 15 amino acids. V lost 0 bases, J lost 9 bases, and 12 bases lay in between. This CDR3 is CASSLEKCSGSPLHF. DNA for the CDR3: TGTGCCAGCAGCTTAGAAAAGTGTTCTGGTTCACCCCTCCACTTT.

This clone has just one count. The CDR3 DNA reads TGCGCCAGCAGCTTGGAGTCTAGCGGACTCTCCTACAATGAGCAGTTCTTC. Translating gives CASSLESSGLSYNEQFF. The chain carries TRBV5-1 and TRBJ2-1, with 7 bases lining up with TRBD2. This CDR3 has 17 amino acids. Germline assignment: CDR1 SGHRS and CDR2 YFSETQ. J gave up 0 bases and V 0 bases, and 6 bases lay outside the gene matches.

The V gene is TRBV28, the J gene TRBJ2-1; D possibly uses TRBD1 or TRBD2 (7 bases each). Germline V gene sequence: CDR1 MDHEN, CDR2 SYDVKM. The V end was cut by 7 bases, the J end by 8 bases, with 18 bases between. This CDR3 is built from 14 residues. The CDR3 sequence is CASTNYRGGDEQFF. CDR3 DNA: TGTGCCAGCACCAATTACAGGGGAGGGGATGAGCAGTTCTTC.

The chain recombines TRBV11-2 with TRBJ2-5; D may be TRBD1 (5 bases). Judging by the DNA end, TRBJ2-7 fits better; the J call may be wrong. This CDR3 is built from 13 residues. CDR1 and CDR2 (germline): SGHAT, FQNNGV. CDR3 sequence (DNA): TGTGCCAGCAGCTCCAGACAGAACTACGAGCAGTACTTC. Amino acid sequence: CASSSRQNYEQYF.

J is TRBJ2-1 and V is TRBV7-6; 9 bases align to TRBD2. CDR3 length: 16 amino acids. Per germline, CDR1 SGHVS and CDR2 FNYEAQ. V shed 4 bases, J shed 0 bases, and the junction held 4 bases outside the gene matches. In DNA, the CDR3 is TGTGCCAGCAGCTCTCCTAGCGGGAACTCCTACAATGAGCAGTTCTTC. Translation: CASSSPSGNSYNEQFF.

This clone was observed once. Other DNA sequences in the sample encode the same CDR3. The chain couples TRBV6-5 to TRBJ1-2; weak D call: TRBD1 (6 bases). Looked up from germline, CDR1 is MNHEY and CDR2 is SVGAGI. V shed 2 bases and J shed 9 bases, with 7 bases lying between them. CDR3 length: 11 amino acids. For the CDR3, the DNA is TGTGCCAGCAGTTACGGGGGGCGCTACACCTTC. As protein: CASSYGGRYTF.

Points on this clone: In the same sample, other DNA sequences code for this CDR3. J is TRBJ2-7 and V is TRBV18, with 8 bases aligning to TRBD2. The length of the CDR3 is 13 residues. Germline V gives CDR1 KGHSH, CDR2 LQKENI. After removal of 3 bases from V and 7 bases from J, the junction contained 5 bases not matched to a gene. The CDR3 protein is CASSPGGAGEQYF. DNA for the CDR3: TGTGCCAGCTCACCCGGGGGGGCCGGGGAGCAGTACTTC.

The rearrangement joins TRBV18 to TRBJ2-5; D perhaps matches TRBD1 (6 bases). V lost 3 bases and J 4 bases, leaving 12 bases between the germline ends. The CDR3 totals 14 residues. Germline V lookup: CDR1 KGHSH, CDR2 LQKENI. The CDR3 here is CASSPGTKTETQYF. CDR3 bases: TGTGCCAGCTCACCCGGGACAAAGACAGAGACCCAGTACTTC. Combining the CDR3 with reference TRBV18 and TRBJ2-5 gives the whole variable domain NAGVMQNPRHLVRRRGQEARLRCSPMKGHSHVYWYRQLPEEGLKFMVYLQKENIIDESGMPKERFSAEFPKEGPSILRIQQVVRGDSAAYFCASSPGTKTETQYFGPGTRLLVL.

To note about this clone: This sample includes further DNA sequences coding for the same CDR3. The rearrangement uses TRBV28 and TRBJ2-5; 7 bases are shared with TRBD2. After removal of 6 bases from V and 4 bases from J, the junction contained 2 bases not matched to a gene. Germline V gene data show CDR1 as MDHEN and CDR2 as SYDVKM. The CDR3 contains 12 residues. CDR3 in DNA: TGTGCCAGCAGGACTAGCCCAGAGACCCAGTACTTC. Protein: CASRTSPETQYF.

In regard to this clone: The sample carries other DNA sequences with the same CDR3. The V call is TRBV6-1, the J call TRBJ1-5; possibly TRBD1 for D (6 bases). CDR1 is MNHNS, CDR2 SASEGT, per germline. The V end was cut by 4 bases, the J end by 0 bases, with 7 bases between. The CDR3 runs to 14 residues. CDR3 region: CASSVGGSNQPQHF. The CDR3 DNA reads TGTGCCAGCAGTGTAGGGGGTAGCAATCAGCCCCAGCATTTT.

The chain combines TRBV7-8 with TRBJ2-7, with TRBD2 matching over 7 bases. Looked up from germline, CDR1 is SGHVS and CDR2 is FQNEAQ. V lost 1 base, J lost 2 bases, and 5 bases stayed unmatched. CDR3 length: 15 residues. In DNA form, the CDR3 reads TGTGCCAGCAGCTTAGGGTGGGGGGGAACCTACGAGCAGTACTTC. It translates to CASSLGWGGTYEQYF.

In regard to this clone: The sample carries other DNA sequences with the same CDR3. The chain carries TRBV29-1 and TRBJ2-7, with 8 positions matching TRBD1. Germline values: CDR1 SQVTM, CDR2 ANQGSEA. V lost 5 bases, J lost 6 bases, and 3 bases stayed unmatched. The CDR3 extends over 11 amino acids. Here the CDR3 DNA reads TGCAGCGTTCGCACAGGGGGCGAGCAGTACTTC. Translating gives CSVRTGGEQYF.

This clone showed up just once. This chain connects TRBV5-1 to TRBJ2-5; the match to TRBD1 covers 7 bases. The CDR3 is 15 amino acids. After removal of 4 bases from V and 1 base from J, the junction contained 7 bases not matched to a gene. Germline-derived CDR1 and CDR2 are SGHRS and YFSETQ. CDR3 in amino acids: CASSPRGGSQETQYF. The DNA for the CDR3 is TGCGCCAGCAGCCCGCGAGGGGGCTCCCAAGAGACCCAGTACTTC.

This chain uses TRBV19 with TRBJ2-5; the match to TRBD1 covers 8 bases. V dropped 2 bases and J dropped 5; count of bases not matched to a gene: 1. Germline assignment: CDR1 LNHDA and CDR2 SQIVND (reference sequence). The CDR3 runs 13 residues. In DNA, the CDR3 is TGTGCCAGTAGTATACGACAGGGGGAGACCCAGTACTTC. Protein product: CASSIRQGETQYF.

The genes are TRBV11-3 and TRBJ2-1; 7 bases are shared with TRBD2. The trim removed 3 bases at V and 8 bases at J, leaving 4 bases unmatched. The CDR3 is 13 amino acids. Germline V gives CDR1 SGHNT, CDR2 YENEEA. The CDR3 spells CASSFSLADEQFF. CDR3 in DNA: TGTGCCAGCAGCTTTTCGCTAGCGGATGAGCAGTTCTTC.

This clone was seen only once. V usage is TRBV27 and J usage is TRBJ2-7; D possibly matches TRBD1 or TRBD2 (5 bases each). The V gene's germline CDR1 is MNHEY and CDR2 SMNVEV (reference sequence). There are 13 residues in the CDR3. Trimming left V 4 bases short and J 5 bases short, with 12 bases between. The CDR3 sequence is CASSSSRGDEQYF. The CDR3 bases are TGTGCCAGCAGTTCCTCTCGAGGGGACGAGCAGTACTTC.

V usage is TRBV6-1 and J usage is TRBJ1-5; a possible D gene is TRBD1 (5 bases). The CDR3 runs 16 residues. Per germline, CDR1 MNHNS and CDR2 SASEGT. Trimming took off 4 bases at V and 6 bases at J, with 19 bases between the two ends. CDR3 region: CASSGEPGGLGQPQHF. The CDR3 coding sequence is TGTGCCAGCAGTGGAGAACCGGGGGGTTTGGGTCAGCCCCAGCATTTT.